This is a list of T cell receptor beta chains from one sample in a study of blood T cells in healthy people across ages. TCRdb re-derived calls from the 5' RACE reads in MiXCR, one entry per CDR3 protein. This table has 700,000 or so distinct CDR3 sequences, 22% appearing once. The sample comprised blood. These receptor sequences come from a man aged 70 or older in good health. The CDR3 runs from the conserved cysteine through the conserved F or W.

>TRBV2
CASSERTGPNTEAFF
>TRBV10-3
CAIQSDVNTEAFF
>TRBV20-1
CSASLDTEAFF
>TRBV20-1
CSARDRTGGYTDTQYF
>TRBV3-1
CASSQVRRDTQYF
>TRBV29-1
CSVEGHSYEQYF
>TRBV12-3/TRBV12-4
CASSPRSLGEKLFF
>TRBV12-3/TRBV12-4
CASRPDRGDQPQHF
>TRBV10-3
CAISESSVTGQPQHF
>TRBV7-9
CASSLAMGTYQETQYF
>TRBV7-3
CASSLHGLAGETQYF
>TRBV18
CASSPASGIGNEQFF
>TRBV29-1
CSVGLGNQPQHF
>TRBV7-2
CASSLGRGVNQETQYF
>TRBV5-5
CASSTDRGRGDYGYTF
>TRBV7-9
CASMPPEAFF
>TRBV29-1
CSVEVTIKTQYF
>TRBV5-1
CASSFRVGADNEQFF
>TRBV19
CASTTGTSSYNEQLF
>TRBV20-1
CSATRTSGEETQYF
>TRBV7-2
CASSRWTSQNIQYF
>TRBV28
CASNGDSYEQYF
>TRBV12-3/TRBV12-4
CASSLVAPEETQYF
>TRBV5-1
CASSLSSQGTEAFF
>TRBV6-6
CASRQDREVFYGYTF
>TRBV6-1
CASSEDAFGGYTF
>TRBV29-1
CSGSPGTDTQYF
>TRBV30
CAWTLVSGGYTF
>TRBV12-3/TRBV12-4
CASRPSTGGSTDTQYF
>TRBV6-6
CASSYGGKNTEAFF
>TRBV3-1
CASSSRTRTAHEQYF
>TRBV24-1
CATSRGGYNEQFF
>TRBV20-1
CSARNPRGSGYTF
>TRBV14
CASNQGLAGTPLHF
>TRBV12-3/TRBV12-4
CASSLNLRVWTQYF
>TRBV3-1
CASSQDTAPNEKLFF
>TRBV20-1
CTVGSTDTQYF
>TRBV12-3/TRBV12-4
CASRPGQWSPLHF
>TRBV11-2
CASSLFPGHYEQYF
>TRBV6-2/TRBV6-3
CASSYSRGYLETQYF
>TRBV29-1
CSVEGLAGYGGELFF
>TRBV7-2
CASSPHGDGSTDTQYF
>TRBV12-5
CASGLNSGSDTQYF
>TRBV6-6
CASFGVYFTNTEAFF
>TRBV5-1
CASSLAVYQETQYF
>TRBV2
CASSARNKYQETQYF
>TRBV28
CASRDRGSYEQYF